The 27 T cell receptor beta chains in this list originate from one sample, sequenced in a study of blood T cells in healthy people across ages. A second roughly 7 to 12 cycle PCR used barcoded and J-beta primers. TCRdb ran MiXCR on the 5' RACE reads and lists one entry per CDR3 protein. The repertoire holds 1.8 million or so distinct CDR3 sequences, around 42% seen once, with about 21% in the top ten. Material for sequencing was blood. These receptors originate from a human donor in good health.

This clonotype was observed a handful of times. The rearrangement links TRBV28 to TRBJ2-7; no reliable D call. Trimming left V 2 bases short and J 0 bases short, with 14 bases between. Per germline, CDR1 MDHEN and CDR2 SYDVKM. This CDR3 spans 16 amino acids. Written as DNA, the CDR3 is TGTGCCAGCAGTTTACGCGTCATGGTAGGCTCCTACGAGCAGTACTTC. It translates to CASSLRVMVGSYEQYF.

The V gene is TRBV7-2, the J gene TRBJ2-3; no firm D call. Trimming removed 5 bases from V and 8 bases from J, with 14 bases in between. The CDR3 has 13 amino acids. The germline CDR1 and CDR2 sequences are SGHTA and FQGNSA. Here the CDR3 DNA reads TGTGCCAGCAGCCCCACTCTTTTGGGTACGCAGTATTTT. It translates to CASSPTLLGTQYF.

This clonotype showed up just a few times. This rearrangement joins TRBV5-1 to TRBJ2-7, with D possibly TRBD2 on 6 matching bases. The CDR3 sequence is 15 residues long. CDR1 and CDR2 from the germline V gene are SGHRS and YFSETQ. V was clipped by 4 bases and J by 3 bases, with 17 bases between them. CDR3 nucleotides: TGCGCCAGCAGCCACGCCTTTACTAGCTACTACGAGCAGTACTTC. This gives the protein CASSHAFTSYYEQYF.

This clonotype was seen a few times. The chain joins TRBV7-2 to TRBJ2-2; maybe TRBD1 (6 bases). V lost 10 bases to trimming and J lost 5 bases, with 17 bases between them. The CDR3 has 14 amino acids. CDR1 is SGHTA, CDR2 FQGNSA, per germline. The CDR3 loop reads CATRSEQGTGELFF. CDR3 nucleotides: TGTGCCACCCGATCGGAACAGGGTACCGGGGAGCTGTTTTTT.

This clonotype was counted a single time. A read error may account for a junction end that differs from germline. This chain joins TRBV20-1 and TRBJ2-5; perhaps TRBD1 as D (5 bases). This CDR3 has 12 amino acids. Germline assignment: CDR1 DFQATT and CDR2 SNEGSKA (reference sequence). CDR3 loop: CSANRRAETQDF. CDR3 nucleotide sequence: TGCAGTGCTAATCGCAGGGCAGAGACCCAGGACTTC.

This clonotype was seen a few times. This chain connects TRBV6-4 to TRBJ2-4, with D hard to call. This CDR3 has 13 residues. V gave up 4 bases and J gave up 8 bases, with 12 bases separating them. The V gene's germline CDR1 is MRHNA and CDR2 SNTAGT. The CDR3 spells CASSVDLGDIQYF. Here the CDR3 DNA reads TGTGCCAGCAGTGTTGACTTAGGAGACATTCAGTACTTC.

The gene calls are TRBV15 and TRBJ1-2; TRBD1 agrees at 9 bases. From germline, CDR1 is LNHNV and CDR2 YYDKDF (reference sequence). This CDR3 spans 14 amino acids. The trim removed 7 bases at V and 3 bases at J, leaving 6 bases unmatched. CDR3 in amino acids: CATTPGQGDYGYTF. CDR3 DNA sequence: TGTGCCACCACTCCGGGACAGGGAGACTATGGCTACACCTTC. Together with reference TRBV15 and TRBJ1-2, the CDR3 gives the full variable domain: DAMVIQNPRYQVTQFGKPVTLSCSQTLNHNVMYWYQQKSSQAPKLLFHYYDKDFNNEADTPDNFQSRRPNTSFCFLDIRSPGLGDTAMYLCATTPGQGDYGYTFGSGTRLTVV.

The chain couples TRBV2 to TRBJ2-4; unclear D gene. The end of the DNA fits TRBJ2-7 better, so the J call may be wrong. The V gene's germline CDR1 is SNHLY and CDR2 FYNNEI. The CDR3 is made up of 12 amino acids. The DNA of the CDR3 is TGTGCCAGCAATCCACAGCCCTACGAGCAGTACTTC. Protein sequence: CASNPQPYEQYF.

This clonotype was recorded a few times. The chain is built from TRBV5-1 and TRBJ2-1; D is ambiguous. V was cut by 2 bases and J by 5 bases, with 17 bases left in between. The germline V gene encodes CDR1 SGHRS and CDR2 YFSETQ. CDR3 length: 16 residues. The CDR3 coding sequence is TGCGCCAGCAGCTTAGGACCCCCTGACATTAACAATGAGCAGTTCTTC. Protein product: CASSLGPPDINNEQFF.

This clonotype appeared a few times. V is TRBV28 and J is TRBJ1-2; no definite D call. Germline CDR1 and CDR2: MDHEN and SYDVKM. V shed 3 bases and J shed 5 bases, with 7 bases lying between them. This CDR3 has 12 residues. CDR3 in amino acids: CASSLNEYGYTF. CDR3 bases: TGTGCCAGCAGTTTGAACGAGTATGGCTACACCTTC.

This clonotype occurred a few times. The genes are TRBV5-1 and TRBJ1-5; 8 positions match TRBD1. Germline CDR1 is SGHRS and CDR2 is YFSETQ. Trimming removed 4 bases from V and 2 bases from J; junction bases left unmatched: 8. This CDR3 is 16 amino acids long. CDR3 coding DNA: TGCGCCAGCAGCCCTGACAGGGGAAAGGGCAATCAGCCCCAGCATTTT. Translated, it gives CASSPDRGKGNQPQHF.

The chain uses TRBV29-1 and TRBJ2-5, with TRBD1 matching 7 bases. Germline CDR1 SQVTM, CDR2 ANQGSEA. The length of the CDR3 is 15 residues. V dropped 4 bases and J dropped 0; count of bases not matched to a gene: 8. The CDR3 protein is CSVVLTGWNQETQYF. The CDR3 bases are TGCAGCGTTGTATTGACAGGGTGGAACCAAGAGACCCAGTACTTC.

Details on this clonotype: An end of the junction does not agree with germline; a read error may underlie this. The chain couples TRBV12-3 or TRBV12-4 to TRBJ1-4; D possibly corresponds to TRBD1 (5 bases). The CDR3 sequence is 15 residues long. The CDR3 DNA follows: TGTGCCAGCAGCCGACGGGGGGGACTCAGCGAAAAACGGTTTTTT. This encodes CASSRRGGLSEKRFF.

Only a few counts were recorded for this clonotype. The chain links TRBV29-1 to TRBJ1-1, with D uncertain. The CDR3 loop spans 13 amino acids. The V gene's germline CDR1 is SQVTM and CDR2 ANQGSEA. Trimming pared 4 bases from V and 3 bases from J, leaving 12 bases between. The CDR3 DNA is TGCAGCGTTGTCGCCGAATCGGACACTGAAGCTTTCTTT. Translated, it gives CSVVAESDTEAFF.

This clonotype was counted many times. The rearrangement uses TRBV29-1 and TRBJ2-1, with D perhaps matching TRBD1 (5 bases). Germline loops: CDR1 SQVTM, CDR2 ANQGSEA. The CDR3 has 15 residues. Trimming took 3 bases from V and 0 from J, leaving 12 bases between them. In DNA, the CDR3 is TGCAGCGTTGATGGGGCTTCCAGCTCCTACAATGAGCAGTTCTTC. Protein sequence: CSVDGASSSYNEQFF.

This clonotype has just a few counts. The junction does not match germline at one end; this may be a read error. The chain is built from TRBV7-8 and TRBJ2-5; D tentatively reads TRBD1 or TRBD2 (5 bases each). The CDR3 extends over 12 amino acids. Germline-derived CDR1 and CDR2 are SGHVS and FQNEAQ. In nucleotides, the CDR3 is TGTGCCAGCAGCTTAGCAGGGGAGAGCCAGTACTTC. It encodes CASSLAGESQYF. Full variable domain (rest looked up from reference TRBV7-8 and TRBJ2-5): GAGVSQSPRYKVAKRGQDVALRCDPISGHVSLFWYQQALGQGPEFLTYFQNEAQLDKSGLPSDRFFAERPEGSVSTLKIQRTQQEDSAVYLCASSLAGESQYFGPGTRLLVL.

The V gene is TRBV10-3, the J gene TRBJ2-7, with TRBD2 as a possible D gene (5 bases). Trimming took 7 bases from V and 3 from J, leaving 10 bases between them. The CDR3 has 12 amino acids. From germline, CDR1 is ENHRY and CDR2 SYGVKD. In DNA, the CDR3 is TGTGCCATCAAGGGAGCGGACTACGAGCAGTACTTC. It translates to CAIKGADYEQYF.

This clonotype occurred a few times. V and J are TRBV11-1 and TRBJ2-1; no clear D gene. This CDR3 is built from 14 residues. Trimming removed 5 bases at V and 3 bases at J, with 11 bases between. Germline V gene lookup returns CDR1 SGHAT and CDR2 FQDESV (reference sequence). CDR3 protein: CASSPDGIYNEQFF. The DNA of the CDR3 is TGTGCCAGCAGCCCTGACGGCATCTACAATGAGCAGTTCTTC.

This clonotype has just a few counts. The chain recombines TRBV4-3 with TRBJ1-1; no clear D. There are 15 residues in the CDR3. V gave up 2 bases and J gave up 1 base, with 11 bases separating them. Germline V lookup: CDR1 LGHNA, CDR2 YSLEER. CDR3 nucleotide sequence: TGCGCCAGCAGCCAAACGTTGAGAGGGAACACTGAAGCTTTCTTT. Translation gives CASSQTLRGNTEAFF.

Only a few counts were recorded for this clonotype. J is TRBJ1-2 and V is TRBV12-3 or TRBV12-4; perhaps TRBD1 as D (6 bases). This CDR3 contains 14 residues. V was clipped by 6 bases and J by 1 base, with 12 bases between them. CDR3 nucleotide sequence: TGTGCCAGCAGGGACAGAATACGTAACTATGGCTACACCTTC. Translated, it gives CASRDRIRNYGYTF.

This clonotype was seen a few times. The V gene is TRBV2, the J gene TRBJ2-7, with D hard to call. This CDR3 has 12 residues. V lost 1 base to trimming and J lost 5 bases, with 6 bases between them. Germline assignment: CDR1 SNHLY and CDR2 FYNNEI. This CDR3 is CASSEDHDEQYF. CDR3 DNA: TGTGCCAGCAGTGAAGACCACGACGAGCAGTACTTC.

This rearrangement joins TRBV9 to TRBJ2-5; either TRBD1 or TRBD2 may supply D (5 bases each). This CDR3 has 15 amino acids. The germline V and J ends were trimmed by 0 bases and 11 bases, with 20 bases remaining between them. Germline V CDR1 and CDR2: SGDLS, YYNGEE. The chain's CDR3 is CASSVGGSLYNEQYF. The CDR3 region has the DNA TGTGCCAGCAGCGTAGGGGGGTCCCTCTACAATGAGCAGTACTTC.

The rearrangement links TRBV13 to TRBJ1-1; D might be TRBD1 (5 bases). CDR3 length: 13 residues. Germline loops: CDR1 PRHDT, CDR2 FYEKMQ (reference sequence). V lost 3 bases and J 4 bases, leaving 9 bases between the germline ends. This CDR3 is CASSFRVITEAFF. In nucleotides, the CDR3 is TGTGCCAGCAGCTTCAGGGTTATCACTGAAGCTTTCTTT.

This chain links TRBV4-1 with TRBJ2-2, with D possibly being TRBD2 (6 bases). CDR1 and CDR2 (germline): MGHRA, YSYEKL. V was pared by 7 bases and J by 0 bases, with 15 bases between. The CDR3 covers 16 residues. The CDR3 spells CASTGSGGANTGELFF. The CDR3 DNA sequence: TGCGCCAGCACCGGGTCCGGGGGAGCGAACACCGGGGAGCTGTTTTTT.

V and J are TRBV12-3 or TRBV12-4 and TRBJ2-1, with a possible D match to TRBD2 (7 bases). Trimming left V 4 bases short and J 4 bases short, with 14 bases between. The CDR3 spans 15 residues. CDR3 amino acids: CASSWGASGYNEQFF. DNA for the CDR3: TGTGCCAGCAGTTGGGGGGCTAGCGGTTACAATGAGCAGTTCTTC.

This chain's CDR3 is CSAGLTYGYTF. CDR3 nucleotide sequence: TGCAGTGCTGGACTGACCTATGGCTACACCTTC. V and J are TRBV20-1 and TRBJ1-2; unclear D gene. This CDR3 is 11 amino acids long. In germline, CDR1 is DFQATT, CDR2 SNEGSKA (reference sequence). V lost 5 bases, J lost 4 bases, and 8 bases lay in between.

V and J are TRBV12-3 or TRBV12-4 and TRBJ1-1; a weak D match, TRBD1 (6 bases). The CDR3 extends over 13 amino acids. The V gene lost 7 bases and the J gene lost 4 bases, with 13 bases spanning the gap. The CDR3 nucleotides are TGTGCCAGCATTACCACCAGGGGCACTGAAGCTTTCTTT. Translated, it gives CASITTRGTEAFF.